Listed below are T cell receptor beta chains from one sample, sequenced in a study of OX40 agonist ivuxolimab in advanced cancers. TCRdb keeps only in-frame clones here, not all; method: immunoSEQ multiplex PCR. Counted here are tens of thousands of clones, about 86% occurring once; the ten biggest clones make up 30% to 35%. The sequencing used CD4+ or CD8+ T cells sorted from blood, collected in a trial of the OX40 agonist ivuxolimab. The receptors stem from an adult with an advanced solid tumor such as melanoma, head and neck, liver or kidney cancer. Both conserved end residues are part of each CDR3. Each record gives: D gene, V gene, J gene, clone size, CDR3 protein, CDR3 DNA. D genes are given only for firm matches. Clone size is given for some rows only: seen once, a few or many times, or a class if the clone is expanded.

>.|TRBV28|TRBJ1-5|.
CASSLSGYGVQPQHF
TGTGCCAGCAGTTTATCAGGTTATGGGGTACAGCCCCAGCATTTT
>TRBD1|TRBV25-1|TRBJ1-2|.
CASDRGRNGYTF
TGTGCCAGCGACAGGGGGCGGAATGGCTACACCTTC
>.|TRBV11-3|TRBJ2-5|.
CASSPRGGVETQYF
TGTGCCAGCAGCCCTAGGGGGGGGGTAGAGACCCAGTACTTC
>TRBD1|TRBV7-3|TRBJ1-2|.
CASSPRTGYGYTF
TGTGCCAGCAGCCCCCGGACAGGGTATGGCTACACCTTC
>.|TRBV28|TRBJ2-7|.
CASSLFSGPNYEQYF
TGTGCCAGCAGTTTATTTAGCGGCCCTAACTACGAGCAGTACTTC
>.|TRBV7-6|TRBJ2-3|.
CASTQALADTQYF
TGTGCCAGCACCCAAGCTCTAGCAGATACGCAGTATTTT
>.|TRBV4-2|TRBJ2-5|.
CASSQDGGGAQETQYF
TGTGCCAGCAGCCAAGATGGGGGTGGGGCCCAAGAGACCCAGTACTTC
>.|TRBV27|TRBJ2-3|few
CASSWSTGGLDTQYF
TGTGCCAGCAGTTGGTCGACTGGGGGATTGGATACGCAGTATTTT
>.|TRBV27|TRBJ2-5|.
CANPLIGTVERETQYF
TGTGCCAACCCATTAATCGGGACGGTAGAAAGGGAGACCCAGTACTTC
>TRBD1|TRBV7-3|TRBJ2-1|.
CASSLRDSSYNEQFF
TGTGCCAGCAGCTTACGGGACAGCTCCTACAATGAGCAGTTCTTC
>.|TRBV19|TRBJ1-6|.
CASSAPWDGNSPLHF
TGTGCCAGTAGTGCCCCCTGGGACGGAAATTCACCCCTCCACTTT
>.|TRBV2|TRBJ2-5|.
CASSDGTVTGETQYF
TGTGCCAGCAGCGATGGGACCGTCACGGGGGAGACCCAGTACTTC
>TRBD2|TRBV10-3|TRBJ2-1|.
CAISGVSGTSGGNNEQFF
TGTGCCATCAGTGGGGTTAGCGGGACTAGCGGGGGAAACAATGAGCAGTTCTTC
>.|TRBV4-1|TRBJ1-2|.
CASSPRFGDGYTF
TGCGCCAGCAGCCCCCGATTTGGCGATGGCTACACCTTC
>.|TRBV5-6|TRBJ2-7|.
CASIVGAGDEQYF
TGTGCCAGCATTGTGGGTGCTGGGGACGAGCAGTACTTC
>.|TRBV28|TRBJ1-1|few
CASRVRGPRDTEAFF
TGTGCCAGCAGGGTAAGGGGCCCAAGGGACACTGAAGCTTTCTTT
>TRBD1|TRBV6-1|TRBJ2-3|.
CASSGYRGSTDTQYF
TGTGCCAGCAGTGGGTACAGGGGTAGCACAGATACGCAGTATTTT
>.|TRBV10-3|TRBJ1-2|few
CAIDRGADGYTF
TGTGCCATCGACCGGGGAGCGGATGGCTACACCTTC
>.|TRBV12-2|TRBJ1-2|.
CASRLADDGGYTF
TGTGCAAGTCGCTTAGCTGACGACGGCGGCTACACCTTC
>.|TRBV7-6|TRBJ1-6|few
CASSLHGTEGSPLHF
TGTGCCAGCAGCTTACACGGCACAGAAGGATCACCCCTCCACTTT
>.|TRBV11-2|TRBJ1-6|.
CASSLRQARSSYNSPLHF
TGTGCCAGCAGCCTGCGACAGGCACGGAGCTCCTATAATTCACCCCTCCACTTT
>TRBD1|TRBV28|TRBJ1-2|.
CASSSWTGVGYTF
TGTGCCAGCAGTTCTTGGACAGGGGTTGGCTACACCTTC
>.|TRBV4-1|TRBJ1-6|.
CASSHNGQSSYNSPLHF
TGCGCCAGCAGCCACAACGGACAGAGCTCCTATAATTCACCCCTCCACTTT